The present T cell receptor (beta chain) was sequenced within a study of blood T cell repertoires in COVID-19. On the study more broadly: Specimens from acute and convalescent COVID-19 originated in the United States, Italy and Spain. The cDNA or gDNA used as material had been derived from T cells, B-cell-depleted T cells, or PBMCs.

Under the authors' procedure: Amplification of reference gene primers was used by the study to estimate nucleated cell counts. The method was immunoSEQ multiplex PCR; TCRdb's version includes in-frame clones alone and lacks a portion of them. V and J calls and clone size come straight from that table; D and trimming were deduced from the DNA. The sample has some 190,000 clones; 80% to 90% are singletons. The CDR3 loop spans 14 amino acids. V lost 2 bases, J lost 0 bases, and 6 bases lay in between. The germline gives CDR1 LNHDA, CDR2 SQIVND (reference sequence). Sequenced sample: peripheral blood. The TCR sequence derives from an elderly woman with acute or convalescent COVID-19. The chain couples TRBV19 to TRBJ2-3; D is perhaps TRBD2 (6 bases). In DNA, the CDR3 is TGTGCCAGTAGTATAAGCGGGAGCACAGATACGCAGTATTTT. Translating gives CASSISGSTDTQYF. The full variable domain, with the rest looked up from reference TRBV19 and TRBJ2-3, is DGGITQSPKYLFRKEGQNVTLSCEQNLNHDAMYWYRQDPGQGLRLIYYSQIVNDFQKGDIAEGYSVSREKKESFPLTVTSAQKNPTAFYLCASSISGSTDTQYFGPGTRLTVL.